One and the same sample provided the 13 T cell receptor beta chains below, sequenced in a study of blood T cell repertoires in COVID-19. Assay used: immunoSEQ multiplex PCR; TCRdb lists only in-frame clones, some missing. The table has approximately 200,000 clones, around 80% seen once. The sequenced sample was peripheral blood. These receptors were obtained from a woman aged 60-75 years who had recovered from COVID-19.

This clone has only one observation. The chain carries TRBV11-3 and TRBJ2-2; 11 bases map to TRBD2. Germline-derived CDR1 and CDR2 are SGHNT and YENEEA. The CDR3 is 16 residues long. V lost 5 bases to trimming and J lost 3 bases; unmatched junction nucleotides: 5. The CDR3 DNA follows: TGTGCCAGCAGCATAGCGGGGGGGCCGTACACCGGGGAGCTGTTTTTT. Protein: CASSIAGGPYTGELFF.

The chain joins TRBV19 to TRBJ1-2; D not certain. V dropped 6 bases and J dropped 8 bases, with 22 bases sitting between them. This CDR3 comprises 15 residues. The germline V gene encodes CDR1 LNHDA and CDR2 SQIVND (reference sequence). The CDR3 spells CASRIARFGPQGYTF. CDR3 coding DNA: TGTGCCAGTAGGATCGCCCGGTTTGGGCCACAAGGCTACACCTTC. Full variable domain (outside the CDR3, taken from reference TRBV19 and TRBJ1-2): DGGITQSPKYLFRKEGQNVTLSCEQNLNHDAMYWYRQDPGQGLRLIYYSQIVNDFQKGDIAEGYSVSREKKESFPLTVTSAQKNPTAFYLCASRIARFGPQGYTFGSGTRLTVV.

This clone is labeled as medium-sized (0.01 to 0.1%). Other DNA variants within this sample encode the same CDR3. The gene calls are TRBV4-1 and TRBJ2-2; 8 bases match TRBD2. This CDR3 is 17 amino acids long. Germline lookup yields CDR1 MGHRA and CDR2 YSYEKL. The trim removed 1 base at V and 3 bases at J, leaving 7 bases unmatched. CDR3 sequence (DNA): TGCGCCAGCAGCCAAGCATCGGGGGGGGACGACACCGGGGAGCTGTTTTTT. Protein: CASSQASGGDDTGELFF.

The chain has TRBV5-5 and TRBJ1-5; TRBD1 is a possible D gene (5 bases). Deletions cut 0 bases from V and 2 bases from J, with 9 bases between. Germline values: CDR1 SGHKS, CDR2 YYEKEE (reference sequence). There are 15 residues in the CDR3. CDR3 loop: CASSLGTPRNQPQHF. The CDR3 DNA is TGTGCCAGCAGCTTGGGGACACCTCGCAATCAGCCCCAGCATTTT.

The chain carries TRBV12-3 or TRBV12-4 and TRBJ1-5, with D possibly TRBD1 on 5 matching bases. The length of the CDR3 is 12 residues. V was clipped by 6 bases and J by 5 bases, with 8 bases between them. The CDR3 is CASSDRYQPQHF. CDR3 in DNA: TGTGCCAGCAGCGACAGATATCAGCCCCAGCATTTT.

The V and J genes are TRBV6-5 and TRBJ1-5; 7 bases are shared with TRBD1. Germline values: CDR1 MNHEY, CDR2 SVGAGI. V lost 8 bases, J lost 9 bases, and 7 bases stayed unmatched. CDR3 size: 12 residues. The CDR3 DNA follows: TGTGCCAGCCTTGAGGGGGCCGGGCCCCAGCATTTT. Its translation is CASLEGAGPQHF.

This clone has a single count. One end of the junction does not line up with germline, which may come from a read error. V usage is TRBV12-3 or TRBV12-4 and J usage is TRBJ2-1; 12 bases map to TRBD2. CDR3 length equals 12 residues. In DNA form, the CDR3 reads TGTGCCAGCAGATTGACTAGCGGGGGTGAGATCTTC. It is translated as CASRLTSGGEIF.

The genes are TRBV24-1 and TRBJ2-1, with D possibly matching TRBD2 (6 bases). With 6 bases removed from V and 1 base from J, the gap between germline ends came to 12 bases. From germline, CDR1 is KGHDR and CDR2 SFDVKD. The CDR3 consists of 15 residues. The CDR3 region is CATSPSTSSYNEQFF. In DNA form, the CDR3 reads TGTGCCACCAGTCCTTCGACTAGTTCCTACAATGAGCAGTTCTTC.

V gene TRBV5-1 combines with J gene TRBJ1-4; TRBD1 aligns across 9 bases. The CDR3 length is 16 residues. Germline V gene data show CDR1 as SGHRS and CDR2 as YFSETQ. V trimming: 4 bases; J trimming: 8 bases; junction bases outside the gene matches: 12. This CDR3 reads CASSPRSGGQGEKLFF. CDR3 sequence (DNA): TGCGCCAGCAGCCCCCGATCCGGGGGACAGGGCGAAAAACTGTTTTTT.

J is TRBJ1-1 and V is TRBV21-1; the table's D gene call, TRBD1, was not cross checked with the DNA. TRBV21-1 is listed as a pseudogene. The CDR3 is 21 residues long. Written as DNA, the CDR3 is TGTGCCAGCAGCAAAGTACGAAGGCGACCAGGGTCTCCAAATCGGCGGCTGGAAGCTTTCTTT. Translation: CASSKVRRRPGSPNRRLEAFF.

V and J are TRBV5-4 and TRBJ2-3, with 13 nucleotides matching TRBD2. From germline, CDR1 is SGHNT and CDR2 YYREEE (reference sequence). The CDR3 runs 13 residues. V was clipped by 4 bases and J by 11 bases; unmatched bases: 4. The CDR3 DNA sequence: TGTGCCAGCAGCGGCACTAGCGGGGGGGGGCAGTATTTT. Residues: CASSGTSGGGQYF. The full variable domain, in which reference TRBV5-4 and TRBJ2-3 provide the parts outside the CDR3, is ETGVTQSPTHLIKTRGQQVTLRCSSQSGHNTVSWYQQALGQGPQFIFQYYREEENGRGNFPPRFSGLQFPNYSSELNVNALELDDSALYLCASSGTSGGGQYFGPGTRLTVL.

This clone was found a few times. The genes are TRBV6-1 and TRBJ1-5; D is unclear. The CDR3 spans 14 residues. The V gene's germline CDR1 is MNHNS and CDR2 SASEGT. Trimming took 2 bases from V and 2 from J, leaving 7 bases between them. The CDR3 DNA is TGTGCCAGCAGTGAATTTCCCGGCAATCAGCCCCAGCATTTT. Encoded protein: CASSEFPGNQPQHF.

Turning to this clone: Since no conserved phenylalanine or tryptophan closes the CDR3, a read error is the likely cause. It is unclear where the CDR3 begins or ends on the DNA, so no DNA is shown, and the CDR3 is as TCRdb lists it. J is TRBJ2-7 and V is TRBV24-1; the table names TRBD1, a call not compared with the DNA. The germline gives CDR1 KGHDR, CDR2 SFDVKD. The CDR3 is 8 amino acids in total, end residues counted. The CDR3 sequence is CATSEGTG.